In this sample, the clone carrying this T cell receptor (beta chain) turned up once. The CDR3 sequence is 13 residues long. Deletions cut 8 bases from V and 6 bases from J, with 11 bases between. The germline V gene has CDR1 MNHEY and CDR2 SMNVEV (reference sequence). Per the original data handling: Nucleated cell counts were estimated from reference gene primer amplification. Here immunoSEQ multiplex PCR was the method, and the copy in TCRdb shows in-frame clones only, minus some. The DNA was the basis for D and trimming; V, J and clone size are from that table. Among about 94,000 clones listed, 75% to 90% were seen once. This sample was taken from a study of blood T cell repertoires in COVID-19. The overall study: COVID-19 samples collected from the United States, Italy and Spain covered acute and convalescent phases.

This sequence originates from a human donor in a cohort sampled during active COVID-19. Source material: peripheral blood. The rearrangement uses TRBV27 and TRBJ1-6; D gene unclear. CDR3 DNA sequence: TGTGCCAGCTGGAGTGTGGGTAATTCACCCCTCCACTTT. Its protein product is CASWSVGNSPLHF.